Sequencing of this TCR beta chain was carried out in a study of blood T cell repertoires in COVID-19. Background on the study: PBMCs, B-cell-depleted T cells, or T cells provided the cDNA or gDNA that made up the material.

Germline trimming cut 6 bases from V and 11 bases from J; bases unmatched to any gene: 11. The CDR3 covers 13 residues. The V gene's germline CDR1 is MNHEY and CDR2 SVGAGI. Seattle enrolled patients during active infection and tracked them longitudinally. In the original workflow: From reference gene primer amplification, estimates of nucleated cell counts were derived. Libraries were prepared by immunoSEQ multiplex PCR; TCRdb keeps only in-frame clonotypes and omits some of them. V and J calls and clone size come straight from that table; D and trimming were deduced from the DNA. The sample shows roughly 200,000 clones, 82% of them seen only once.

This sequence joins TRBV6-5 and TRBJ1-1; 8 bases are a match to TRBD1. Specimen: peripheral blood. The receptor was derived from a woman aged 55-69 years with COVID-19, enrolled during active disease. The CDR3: CASSPGQVQKAFF. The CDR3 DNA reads TGTGCCAGCAGCCCGGGACAGGTTCAGAAGGCTTTCTTT.